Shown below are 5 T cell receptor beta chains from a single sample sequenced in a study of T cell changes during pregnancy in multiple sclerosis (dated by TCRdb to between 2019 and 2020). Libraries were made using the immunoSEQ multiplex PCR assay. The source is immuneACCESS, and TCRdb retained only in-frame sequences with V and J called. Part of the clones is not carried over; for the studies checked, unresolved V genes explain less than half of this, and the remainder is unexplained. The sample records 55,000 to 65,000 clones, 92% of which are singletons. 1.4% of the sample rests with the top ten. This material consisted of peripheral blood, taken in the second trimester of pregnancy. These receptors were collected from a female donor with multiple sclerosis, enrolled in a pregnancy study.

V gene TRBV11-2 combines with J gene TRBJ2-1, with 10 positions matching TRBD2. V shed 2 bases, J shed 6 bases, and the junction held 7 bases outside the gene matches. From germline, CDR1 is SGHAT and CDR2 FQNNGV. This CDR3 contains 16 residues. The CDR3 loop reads CASSLTRLAGSNEQFF. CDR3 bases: TGTGCCAGCAGCTTAACCCGACTAGCGGGCTCCAATGAGCAGTTCTTC. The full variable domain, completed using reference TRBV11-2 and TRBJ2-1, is EAGVAQSPRYKIIEKRQSVAFWCNPISGHATLYWYQQILGQGPKLLIQFQNNGVVDDSQLPKDRFSAERLKGVDSTLKIQPAKLEDSAVYLCASSLTRLAGSNEQFFGPGTRLTVL.

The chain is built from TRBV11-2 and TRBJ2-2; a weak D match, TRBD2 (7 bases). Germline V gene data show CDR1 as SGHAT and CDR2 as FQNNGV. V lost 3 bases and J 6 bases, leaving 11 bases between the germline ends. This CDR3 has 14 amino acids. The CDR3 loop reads CASSFTGGSGELFF. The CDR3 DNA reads TGTGCCAGCAGCTTCACGGGGGGCTCCGGGGAGCTGTTTTTT.

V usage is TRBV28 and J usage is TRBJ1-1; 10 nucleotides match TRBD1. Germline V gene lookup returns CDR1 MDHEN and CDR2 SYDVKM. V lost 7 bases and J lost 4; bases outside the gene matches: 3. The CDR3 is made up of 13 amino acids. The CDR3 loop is CASKTGGTTEAFF. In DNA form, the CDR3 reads TGTGCCAGCAAGACAGGGGGCACCACTGAAGCTTTCTTT.

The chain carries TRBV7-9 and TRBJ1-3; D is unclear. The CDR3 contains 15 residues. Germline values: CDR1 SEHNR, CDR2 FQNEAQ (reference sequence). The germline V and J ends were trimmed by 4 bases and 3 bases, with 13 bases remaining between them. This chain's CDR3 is CASSSNTQYGNTIYF. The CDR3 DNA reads TGTGCCAGCAGCTCCAATACACAGTATGGAAACACCATATATTTT.

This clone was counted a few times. Written as DNA, the CDR3 is TGTGCCAGCAGTTACCGGGGGAGGGTTGGCACTGAAGCTTTCTTT. Amino acids: CASSYRGRVGTEAFF. The chain employs TRBV6-6 and TRBJ1-1; TRBD1 is a possible D gene (5 bases). The CDR3 runs to 15 residues. The germline V gene has CDR1 MNHNY and CDR2 SVGAGI (reference sequence). Trimming took 2 bases from V and 4 from J, leaving 14 bases between them.